These T cell receptor beta chains were read from a single sample in a study of T-cell memory formation after mild COVID-19. TCRdb re-called the 5' RACE reads through MiXCR, storing one row per CDR3 protein. In the table there are fewer than 300,000 distinct CDR3 sequences, more than 15% of which are singletons. The sequencing sample was made of PBMCs or a T cell subset sorted from them (not recorded which). The receptors originated from a man aged 18 to 30 who had mild COVID-19 (a few samples of this study predate the infection). Cell type and time point are not known. The CDR3 runs from the conserved cysteine through the conserved F or W. The D gene is left open where the match is weak. The size entry is marked missing in some rows and otherwise reads once, few, many or a size class.

clone size,V gene,J gene,D gene,CDR3 DNA,CDR3 protein
few,TRBV4-2,TRBJ2-5,TRBD1,TGTGCCAGCAGCCACGGGACAGGAGGGCCCCAGTACTTC,CASSHGTGGPQYF
.,TRBV7-2,TRBJ2-1,.,TGTGCCAGCAGCCCCCGCGCCTCTCATAATGAGCAGTTCTTC,CASSPRASHNEQFF
.,TRBV4-3,TRBJ1-1,TRBD1,TGCGCCAGCAGGAGGGGGCTCGAAAGCACTGAAGCTTTCTTT,CASRRGLESTEAFF
.,TRBV7-9,TRBJ2-1,.,TGTGCCAGCAGCGAAGGCAGGGAAAAGCAGTTCTTC,CASSEGREKQFF
few,TRBV7-2,TRBJ2-2,.,TGTGCCAGCAGCCCTAGGTCCACCGGGGAGCTGTTTTTT,CASSPRSTGELFF
few,TRBV24-1,TRBJ1-1,TRBD1,TGTGCCACCAGTGGGGGACAGGCCCCTAAAACTGAAGCTTTCTTT,CATSGGQAPKTEAFF
.,TRBV7-9,TRBJ1-1,.,TGTGCCAGCAGCACCTCAGGGGCGGGGGCCGAAGCTTTCTTT,CASSTSGAGAEAFF
.,TRBV12-3/TRBV12-4,TRBJ2-1,.,TGTGCCAGCAGGAAGGATGTGGGTGAGCAGTTCTTC,CASRKDVGEQFF
few,TRBV2,TRBJ2-5,.,TGTGCCAGCAGTGATGGTGTTTCCGAGACCCAGTACTTC,CASSDGVSETQYF
.,TRBV19,TRBJ2-6,TRBD1,TGTGCCAGTAGTACGCAGGGGGCGTCCCCTGGGGCCAACGTCCTGACTTTC,CASSTQGASPGANVLTF
.,TRBV3-1,TRBJ1-2,TRBD1,TGTGCCAGCAGCCAAGAGGGGACAGATAACTATGGCTACACCTTC,CASSQEGTDNYGYTF
.,TRBV4-3,TRBJ1-5,.,TGCGCCAGCAGCCAAGATTACGGCACCAATCAGCCCCAGCATTTT,CASSQDYGTNQPQHF
few,TRBV6-2/TRBV6-3,TRBJ1-5,.,TGTGCCAGCAGTTACCGGACCAATCAGCCCCAGCATTTT,CASSYRTNQPQHF
.,TRBV27,TRBJ2-3,.,TGTGCCAGCAGGACTCTCAGCACAGATACGCAGTATTTT,CASRTLSTDTQYF
many,TRBV28,TRBJ1-2,TRBD1,TGTGCCAGCAGTTTACAGGGGGCTGACTATGGCTACACCTTC,CASSLQGADYGYTF
.,TRBV4-1,TRBJ1-4,.,TGCGCCAGCAGCGCAGGGACAAGCCGATGGGGAAAACTGTTTTTT,CASSAGTSRWGKLFF
.,TRBV30,TRBJ1-5,.,TGTGCCTGGAGTGCATGGGATCAGCCCCAGCATTTT,CAWSAWDQPQHF
.,TRBV27,TRBJ2-5,.,TGTGCCAGCAGCAATACGCGAGGGCAAGAGACCCAGTACTTC,CASSNTRGQETQYF
.,TRBV12-3/TRBV12-4,TRBJ2-7,.,TGTGCCAGCAGGGCTCAAAGCGGCCCCTACGAGCAGTACTTC,CASRAQSGPYEQYF
.,TRBV5-1,TRBJ1-4,.,TGCGCCAGCAGCTTCTTGGGTCAGGGCCTCGAAAAACTGTTTTTT,CASSFLGQGLEKLFF
.,TRBV2,TRBJ2-3,.,TGTGCCAGCAGGGAAGGACAGACAGATACGCAGTATTTT,CASREGQTDTQYF
few,TRBV11-2,TRBJ2-3,TRBD2,TGTGCCAGCAGCGCCCTACTAGCGGGGCGTCTCGATACGCAGTATTTT,CASSALLAGRLDTQYF
.,TRBV7-9,TRBJ1-1,.,TGTGCCAGCTGCTGGAGGGAGACTGAAGCTTTCTTT,CASCWRETEAFF
few,TRBV5-1,TRBJ2-5,TRBD2,TGCGCCAGCAGCTTGGCCACAGCGGGGGGGATGAAGACCCAGTACTTC,CASSLATAGGMKTQYF
.,TRBV11-2,TRBJ2-1,TRBD2,TGTGCCAGCAGCCCCGCCGCCCTAGCGGGGGGCACGTACAATGAGCAGTTCTTC,CASSPAALAGGTYNEQFF
many,TRBV4-1,TRBJ1-2,.,TGCGCCAGCAGCCAAGATTTGTCCGGTGGATACACCTTC,CASSQDLSGGYTF
few,TRBV11-2,TRBJ1-2,TRBD1,TGTGCCAGCAGCTTAACGGCGGCAGGGGGCTATGGCTACACCTTC,CASSLTAAGGYGYTF
few,TRBV20-1,TRBJ2-7,TRBD1,TGCAGTGCGACGACGCCGGGACAGGGCGGAGAGCAGTACTTC,CSATTPGQGGEQYF
.,TRBV7-2,TRBJ2-2,TRBD1,TGTGCCAGCAGCCGACCGACAGGGGAGTCCGGGGAGCTGTTTTTT,CASSRPTGESGELFF
.,TRBV20-1,TRBJ1-2,.,TGCAGTGCTAGAGCCAGGGCGGGTTCGAACTATGGCTACACCTTC,CSARARAGSNYGYTF
few,TRBV20-1,TRBJ1-1,.,TGCAGTGCTAGAGCACAGGGGAACACTGAAGCTTTCTTT,CSARAQGNTEAFF
.,TRBV7-3,TRBJ2-3,.,TGTGCCAGCAGCTTCTCCTCCCAGGGAAATACGCAGTATTTT,CASSFSSQGNTQYF
few,TRBV9,TRBJ2-5,TRBD2,TGTGCCAGCAGCGTTGGGACTACATCGCAAGAGACCCAGTACTTC,CASSVGTTSQETQYF
.,TRBV27,TRBJ1-5,TRBD1,TGTGCCAGCAGTGTTGACAGTTACAGGGGGGCCCAGCATTTT,CASSVDSYRGAQHF
many,TRBV12-3/TRBV12-4,TRBJ2-1,.,TGTGCCAGCAGTGAGCCGGGAAGAGCCCACAATGAGCAGTTCTTC,CASSEPGRAHNEQFF
few,TRBV7-9,TRBJ2-5,.,TGTGCCAGCAAGAATGGGGCACGAGAGACCCAGTACTTC,CASKNGARETQYF
.,TRBV20-1,TRBJ2-1,TRBD1,TGCAGTGCTTCCCTCGGGACAGTTGTACATGAGCAGTTCTTC,CSASLGTVVHEQFF
.,TRBV7-9,TRBJ2-6,.,TGTGCCAGCAGCTTTGGCCAGGGGACAACTGAAGGTGGGGCCAACGTCCTGACTTTC,CASSFGQGTTEGGANVLTF
once,TRBV7-9,TRBJ2-3,.,TGTGCCAGCAGCCGCCGACTGGGCACAGATACGCAGTATTTT,CASSRRLGTDTQYF
.,TRBV13,TRBJ1-3,.,TGTGCCAGCAGCTTAGGCCTTAGGACCCGGAGGGTCCACACCATATATTTT,CASSLGLRTRRVHTIYF
few,TRBV29-1,TRBJ1-2,.,TGCAGCGTTGTCAGGCCGCCGGGCTATGGCTACACCTTC,CSVVRPPGYGYTF
few,TRBV9,TRBJ2-1,TRBD1,TGTGCCAGCAGCGTAGTAACCCAGGGGGCGAATGAGCAGTTCTTC,CASSVVTQGANEQFF
few,TRBV7-7,TRBJ2-5,.,TGTGCCAGCAGCCCGGGCCACCAAGAGACCCAGTACTTC,CASSPGHQETQYF
.,TRBV3-1,TRBJ2-3,TRBD2,TGTGCCTCCTCTAGCGGGGGGATCGCAGATACGCAGTATTTT,CASSSGGIADTQYF
many,TRBV12-3/TRBV12-4,TRBJ1-1,.,TGTGCCAGCAGTTTTGGCCGAACTGAAGCTTTCTTT,CASSFGRTEAFF